These T cell receptor beta chains were read from a single sample in a study of cytomegalovirus exposure and HLA in healthy donors. Repertoires were generated with immunoSEQ multiplex PCR, while TCRdb's copy carries only in-frame clones and drops some. Of 99,000 or so clones listed, more than 9.5% were seen once; the top ten hold roughly 16%. The material sequenced was PBMCs. The receptors derive from a man aged 40-50 years in good health and CMV-seropositive. The CDR3 runs from the conserved cysteine through the conserved F or W. A D gene is named only where the DNA matches it firmly. The size field is filled for only some rows; it gives once, few, many or a size class.

len	j_gene	d_gene	v_gene	abundance	CDR3nt	CDR3aa
14	TRBJ1-4	NA	TRBV10-1	NA	TGCGCCAGCAGTGAGTCGGGAGGGGAAGAAAAACTGTTTTTT	CASSESGGEEKLFF
12	TRBJ1-2	NA	TRBV30	few	TGTGCCTGGAGCGGAGGGGAGAATGGCTACACCTTC	CAWSGGENGYTF
15	TRBJ2-7	TRBD1	TRBV10-1	few	TGCGCCAGCAGTGACCCCGGGACAGGGGGCTACGAGCAGTACTTC	CASSDPGTGGYEQYF
15	TRBJ1-4	TRBD1	TRBV28	NA	TGTGCCAGCACACAAGCCGGGACAGGGGGCGAAAAACTGTTTTTT	CASTQAGTGGEKLFF
15	TRBJ1-3	NA	TRBV11-2	few	TGTGCCAGCAGCTTAGATCCCAGGGCTGGAAACACCATATATTTT	CASSLDPRAGNTIYF
14	TRBJ2-1	NA	TRBV19	NA	TGTGCCAGTACCACCACGGGCTCCTACAATGAGCAGTTCTTC	CASTTTGSYNEQFF
11	TRBJ2-2	NA	TRBV7-9	few	TGTGCCAGCGCGGATAGCGGGGAGCTGTTTTTT	CASADSGELFF
14	TRBJ2-7	NA	TRBV5-5	NA	TGTGCCAGCAGCTTGCTCCGACTATCCTACGAGCAGTACTTC	CASSLLRLSYEQYF
12	TRBJ1-5	NA	TRBV6-1	NA	TGTGCCAGCAGGCACGGCGGGCAGCCCCAGCATTTT	CASRHGGQPQHF
14	TRBJ1-4	NA	TRBV9	NA	TGTGCCAGCAGCCCCACGTATGGGGGGGAAAAACTGTTTTTT	CASSPTYGGEKLFF
13	TRBJ2-3	NA	TRBV7-2	NA	TGTGCGTCCGGGGACTTATACTCAGATACGCAGTATTTT	CASGDLYSDTQYF
13	TRBJ1-1	TRBD1	TRBV29-1	NA	TGCAGCGATTGGGACAGGGGGCACACTGAAGCTTTCTTT	CSDWDRGHTEAFF
15	TRBJ2-7	TRBD1	TRBV10-1	NA	TGCGCCAGCAGACCCGGGACAGGGGGTATCTACGAGCAGTACTTC	CASRPGTGGIYEQYF
14	TRBJ2-7	NA	TRBV5-1	few	TGCGCCAGCAGCCTCCCGGGAGGGGGCCACGAGCAGTACTTC	CASSLPGGGHEQYF
16	TRBJ1-4	TRBD1	TRBV5-1	NA	TGCGCCAGCAGCTTGGAAGGCAGGGGGCCCGGTGAAAAACTGTTTTTT	CASSLEGRGPGEKLFF
12	TRBJ1-1	NA	TRBV7-2	few	TGTGCCAGCAGCCCCCGTTTCACTGAAGCTTTCTTT	CASSPRFTEAFF
15	TRBJ1-5	NA	TRBV2	few	TGTGCCAGCAGTGAAGGCAGGGGAAGGAATCAGCCCCAGCATTTT	CASSEGRGRNQPQHF
15	TRBJ2-7	TRBD1	TRBV5-1	NA	TGCGCCAGCAGCTTGGCCGGGACAGGGGGCGTCGAGCAGTACTTC	CASSLAGTGGVEQYF
15	TRBJ2-6	NA	TRBV5-4	NA	TGTGCCAGCAGCTTGCCAGGGACTGGGGCCAACGTCCTGACTTTC	CASSLPGTGANVLTF
16	TRBJ2-2	NA	TRBV5-1	NA	TGCGCCAGCAGCCCCTACCGACTAGGAGAGACCGGGGAGCTGTTTTTT	CASSPYRLGETGELFF
13	TRBJ2-3	NA	TRBV25-1	few	TGTGCCAGCAGTGACTTTAGCACAGATACGCAGTATTTT	CASSDFSTDTQYF
16	TRBJ2-1	TRBD2	TRBV5-1	NA	TGCGCCAGCAGCTTGGAGGTAGCGGGCTCCTACAATGAGCAGTTCTTC	CASSLEVAGSYNEQFF
14	TRBJ2-1	NA	TRBV27	NA	TGTGCCAGCAGTTGGGGGGAGGGGGGAAATGAGCAGTTCTTC	CASSWGEGGNEQFF